Detailed here is one TCR beta chain. The antigen is undetermined. TCRdb's copy holds only in-frame clones and misses some; the assay was immunoSEQ multiplex PCR. The top ten hold 5% of the sample, which has around 94,000 clones, 86% seen once. These data belong to a study of T cell responses to AZD1222 COVID-19 vaccine. General observations from the study: All repertoire sampling was performed exclusively after the peak T cell response. Clonal diversity was possibly underestimated; the donors were predominantly white British and more often female.

The germline V and J ends were trimmed by 11 bases and 8 bases, with 15 bases remaining between them. Germline CDR1 is SNHLY and CDR2 is FYNNEI. This CDR3 is built from 11 residues. The chain is built from TRBV2 and TRBJ1-1, with D hard to call. The TCR sequence derives from an adult in good health. Sequences were derived from peripheral blood, sampled on day 0 of AZD1222 vaccination. CDR3 bases: TGTGCCGGTGAAGAGGTGGGCGAAGCTTTCTTT. Translation: CAGEEVGEAFF.